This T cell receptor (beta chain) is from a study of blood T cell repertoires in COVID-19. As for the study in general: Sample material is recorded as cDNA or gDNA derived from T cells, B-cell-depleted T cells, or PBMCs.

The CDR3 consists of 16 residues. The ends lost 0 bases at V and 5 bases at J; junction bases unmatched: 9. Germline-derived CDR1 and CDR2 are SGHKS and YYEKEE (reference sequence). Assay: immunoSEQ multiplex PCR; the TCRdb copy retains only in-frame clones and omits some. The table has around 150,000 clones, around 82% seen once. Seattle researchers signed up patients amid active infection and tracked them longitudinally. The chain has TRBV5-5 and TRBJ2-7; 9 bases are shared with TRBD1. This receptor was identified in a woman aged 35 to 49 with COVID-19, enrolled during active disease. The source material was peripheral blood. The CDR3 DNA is TGTGCCAGCAGCTTGGCCACCGGGACAGGGTTGAACGAGCAGTACTTC. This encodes CASSLATGTGLNEQYF. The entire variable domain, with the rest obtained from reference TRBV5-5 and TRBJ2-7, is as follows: DAGVTQSPTHLIKTRGQQVTLRCSPISGHKSVSWYQQVLGQGPQFIFQYYEKEERGRGNFPDRFSARQFPNYSSELNVNALLLGDSALYLCASSLATGTGLNEQYFGPGTRLTVT.